These 4 T cell receptor beta chains share one sample of origin, sequenced in a study of cytotoxic CD8 clonotypes in ibrutinib-treated CLL. Using immunoSEQ multiplex PCR, the repertoire was profiled, and TCRdb retains in-frame clones only, with some absent. Among nearly 300,000 clones listed, more than 70% were seen once. The sample consisted of PBMCs, taken at disease progression, from a patient treated with ibrutinib. These receptors originate from a human donor with chronic lymphocytic leukemia.

The CDR3 bases are TGTGCCAGCCTAGGGCCGACAGGTGTGAACACTGAAGCTTTCTTT. This translates into CASLGPTGVNTEAFF. J is TRBJ1-1 and V is TRBV19, with D possibly TRBD1 on 6 matching bases. The germline V gene has CDR1 LNHDA and CDR2 SQIVND (reference sequence). V was shortened by 9 bases and J by 0 bases, with 17 bases between the two germline ends. This CDR3 is 15 amino acids long.

The V gene is TRBV6-5, the J gene TRBJ1-2; a weak D match, TRBD1 (5 bases). Germline V gene lookup returns CDR1 MNHEY and CDR2 SVGAGI. There are 13 residues in the CDR3. Deletions cut 0 bases from V and 4 bases from J, with 6 bases between. The CDR3 coding sequence is TGTGCCAGCAGTTACTCGACAGCCTATGGCTACACCTTC. It specifies CASSYSTAYGYTF.

CDR3 amino acids: CASSPRRASGELFF. In DNA, the CDR3 is TGTGCCAGCTCACCAAGGCGAGCGTCCGGGGAGCTGTTTTTT. The J gene is TRBJ2-2, the V gene TRBV18; D is undetermined. CDR1 and CDR2 from the germline V gene are KGHSH and LQKENI. V was clipped by 2 bases and J by 6 bases, with 10 bases between them. This CDR3 spans 14 amino acids. The entire variable domain, with the rest obtained from reference TRBV18 and TRBJ2-2, is as follows: NAGVMQNPRHLVRRRGQEARLRCSPMKGHSHVYWYRQLPEEGLKFMVYLQKENIIDESGMPKERFSAEFPKEGPSILRIQQVVRGDSAAYFCASSPRRASGELFFGEGSRLTVL.

The chain recombines TRBV6-5 with TRBJ1-6, with D possibly matching TRBD1 (5 bases). This CDR3 has 16 residues. The V end lost 2 bases, the J end lost 3 bases, and 11 bases lay between the germline ends. The germline V gene has CDR1 MNHEY and CDR2 SVGAGI. This CDR3 reads CASSYVGELYNSPLHF. The CDR3 DNA is TGTGCCAGCAGTTACGTGGGGGAACTCTATAATTCACCCCTCCACTTT.